This T cell receptor beta chain was obtained from a study of T cell changes during pregnancy in multiple sclerosis. Produced via immunoSEQ multiplex PCR; TCRdb's table is partial and in-frame only. Altogether approximately 85,000 clones are present, approximately 94% being singletons, with the ten largest covering roughly 2.5%. Losses at the gene ends were 4 bases for V and 8 bases for J; bases not matched to a gene: 10. The CDR3 has 15 amino acids. Looked up from germline, CDR1 is SGHTA and CDR2 is FQGTGA. Sequenced here: peripheral blood, sampled in the third trimester of pregnancy. The sequence was collected from a female donor with multiple sclerosis, enrolled in a pregnancy study. V is TRBV7-3 and J is TRBJ2-3; 9 positions match TRBD2. CDR3 region: CASSSQRGAGATQYF. CDR3 in DNA: TGTGCCAGCAGCTCGCAGCGGGGGGCAGGAGCTACGCAGTATTTT.